A single sample gave rise to the 8 T cell receptor beta chains below, sequenced in a study of cytomegalovirus exposure and HLA in healthy donors. The PCR ran on 60 Vbeta and 13 Jbeta primers. Profiling relied on immunoSEQ multiplex PCR, and the TCRdb table lists in-frame clones only, not all of them. Here the sample spans some 190,000 clones, more than 70% being singletons. The sample taken for sequencing was PBMCs. These receptors all stem from a middle-aged man in good health and CMV-seropositive.

The V and J genes are TRBV2 and TRBJ2-7; D may be TRBD2 (7 bases). The CDR3 has 14 residues. V lost 4 bases and J 3 bases, leaving 13 bases between the germline ends. The V gene's germline CDR1 is SNHLY and CDR2 FYNNEI. CDR3 nucleotides: TGTGCCAGCAGTGGGGGGGGCTCGGTCTACGAGCAGTACTTC. Its translation is CASSGGGSVYEQYF.

The chain links TRBV10-3 to TRBJ2-7, with a tentative D call TRBD1 (6 bases). This CDR3 spans 13 amino acids. The V gene's germline CDR1 is ENHRY and CDR2 SYGVKD. Trimming took 6 bases from V and 0 from J, leaving 9 bases between them. This CDR3 is CAISPGDSYEQYF. The CDR3 bases are TGTGCCATCAGCCCAGGGGACTCCTACGAGCAGTACTTC.

This chain connects TRBV7-9 to TRBJ2-2; 10 bases are a match to TRBD2. J was trimmed by 8 bases and V by 10 bases; bases with no gene match: 13. The CDR3 extends over 15 amino acids. Germline values: CDR1 SEHNR, CDR2 FQNEAQ (reference sequence). The CDR3: CAIRQASGSSGELFF. The CDR3 nucleotides read TGTGCCATCAGACAGGCTAGCGGGAGCTCGGGGGAGCTGTTTTTT.

The genes are TRBV6-6 and TRBJ1-2, with TRBD1 as a possible D gene (5 bases). Germline V lookup: CDR1 MNHNY, CDR2 SVGAGI (reference sequence). Trimming left V 6 bases short and J 2 bases short, with 10 bases between. This CDR3 comprises 13 residues. CDR3 sequence reads: CASSPRENYGYTF. The CDR3 DNA is TGTGCCAGCAGCCCCAGGGAAAACTATGGCTACACCTTC.

Here the CDR3 DNA reads TGCGCCACCCGGGCGGGACTAGATCGCAATGAGCAGTTCTTC. This sequence encodes CATRAGLDRNEQFF. This chain connects TRBV5-1 to TRBJ2-1; TRBD2 aligns across 8 bases. J lost 6 bases, V lost 9 bases, and 11 bases had no gene match. CDR3 size: 14 residues. Germline V CDR1 and CDR2: SGHRS, YFSETQ. Filled out from reference TRBV5-1 and TRBJ2-1, the complete variable domain reads KAGVTQTPRYLIKTRGQQVTLSCSPISGHRSVSWYQQTPGQGLQFLFEYFSETQRNKGNFPGRFSGRQFSNSRSEMNVSTLELGDSALYLCATRAGLDRNEQFFGPGTRLTVL.

This rearrangement joins TRBV12-5 to TRBJ2-7; 8 bases align to TRBD2. From germline, CDR1 is LGHNT and CDR2 FRNRAP. The CDR3 covers 16 residues. V lost 1 base to trimming and J lost 3 bases; unmatched junction nucleotides: 8. The DNA of the CDR3 is TGTGCTAGTGGTTTGGGGACTAGCCCCTCTATCTACGAGCAGTACTTC. Protein: CASGLGTSPSIYEQYF.

The chain is built from TRBV28 and TRBJ1-3, with 7 positions matching TRBD1. This CDR3 region has 14 residues. The V segment lost 8 bases and the J segment 4 bases; nucleotides outside the gene matches: 8. The germline V gene encodes CDR1 MDHEN and CDR2 SYDVKM. CDR3 region: CASGSRGPGNTIYF. DNA of the CDR3: TGTGCCAGCGGATCAAGGGGGCCAGGAAACACCATATATTTT.

V is TRBV2 and J is TRBJ1-1; D not resolved. The CDR3 runs 14 residues. V was cut by 2 bases and J by 4 bases, with 11 bases left in between. Per germline, CDR1 SNHLY and CDR2 FYNNEI. The CDR3 DNA reads TGTGCCAGCAGTGAATTGGACTTTCCCACTGAAGCTTTCTTT. This sequence encodes CASSELDFPTEAFF.